The clone carrying this T cell receptor (beta chain) was detected a few times. These data belong to a study of patients and donors after allogeneic stem cell transplantation. TCRdb re-called the RT-PCR reads through MiXCR, storing one row per CDR3 protein. The sample includes some 880,000 distinct CDR3 sequences, about a sixth of them seen just once. Germline lookup yields CDR1 SQVTM and CDR2 ANQGSEA. Trimming pared 6 bases from V and 7 bases from J, leaving 6 bases between. The CDR3 runs to 9 residues. The chain joins TRBV29-1 to TRBJ1-2; no firm D call. The TCR sequence derives from a human donor who was either an allogeneic HSCT recipient or a stem cell or donor lymphocyte infusion donor (not recorded which). It is not recorded whose cells these are; they may come from a transplant donor. Material: blood, either unsorted or a sorted T cell fraction (not recorded which). CDR3 in amino acids: CSVPPGYTF. Here the CDR3 DNA reads TGCAGCGTCCCTCCTGGCTACACCTTC.